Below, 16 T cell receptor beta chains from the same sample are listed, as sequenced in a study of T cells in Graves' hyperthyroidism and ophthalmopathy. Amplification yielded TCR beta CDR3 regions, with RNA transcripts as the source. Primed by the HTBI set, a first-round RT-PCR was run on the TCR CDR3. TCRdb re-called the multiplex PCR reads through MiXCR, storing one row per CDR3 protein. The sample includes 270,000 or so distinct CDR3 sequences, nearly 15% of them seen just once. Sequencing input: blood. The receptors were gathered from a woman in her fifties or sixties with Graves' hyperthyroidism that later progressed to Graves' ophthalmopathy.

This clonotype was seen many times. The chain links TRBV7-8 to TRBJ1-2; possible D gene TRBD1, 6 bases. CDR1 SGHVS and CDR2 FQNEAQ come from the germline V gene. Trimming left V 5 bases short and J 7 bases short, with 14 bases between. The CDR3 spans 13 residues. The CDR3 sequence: CASSLGARGGYTF. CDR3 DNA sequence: TGTGCCAGCAGCCTGGGGGCCCGGGGTGGCTACACCTTC.

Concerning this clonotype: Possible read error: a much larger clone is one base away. CDR3 coding DNA: TGTGCCAGCAGTCTGACAGGGGGCCCTGGAAACACCATGTATTTT. Translating it yields CASSLTGGPGNTMYF. The V call is TRBV28, the J call TRBJ1-3; 10 bases agree with TRBD1. This CDR3 contains 15 residues. Germline values: CDR1 MDHEN, CDR2 SYDVKM.

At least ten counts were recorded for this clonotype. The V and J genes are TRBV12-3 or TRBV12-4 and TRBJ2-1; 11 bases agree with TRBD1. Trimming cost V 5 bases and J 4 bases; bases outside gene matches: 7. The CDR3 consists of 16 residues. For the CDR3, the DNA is TGTGCCAGCAGTCCACCGGGACAGGGGGTTTACAATGAGCAGTTCTTC. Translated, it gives CASSPPGQGVYNEQFF.

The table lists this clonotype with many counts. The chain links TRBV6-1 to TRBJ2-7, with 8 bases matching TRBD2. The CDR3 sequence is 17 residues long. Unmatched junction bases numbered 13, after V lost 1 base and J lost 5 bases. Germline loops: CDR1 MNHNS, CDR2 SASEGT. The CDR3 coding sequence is TGTGCCAGCAGTGAAGTAGGTAGCGGGAAGGCCAGCGACGAGCAGTACTTC. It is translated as CASSEVGSGKASDEQYF.

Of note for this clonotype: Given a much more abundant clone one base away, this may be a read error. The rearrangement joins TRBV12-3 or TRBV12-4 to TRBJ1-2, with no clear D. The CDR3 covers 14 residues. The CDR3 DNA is TGTGCCAGCAGCTTAAGCTGGACTAACTATGGCTGCACCTTC. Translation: CASSLSWTNYGCTF.

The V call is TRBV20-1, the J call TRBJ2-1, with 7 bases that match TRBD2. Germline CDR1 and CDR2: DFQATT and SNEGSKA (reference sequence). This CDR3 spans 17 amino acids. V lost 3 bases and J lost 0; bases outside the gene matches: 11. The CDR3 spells CSASPLGAGSSYNEQFF. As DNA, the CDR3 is TGCAGTGCTAGCCCTCTAGGAGCGGGGAGCTCCTACAATGAGCAGTTCTTC.

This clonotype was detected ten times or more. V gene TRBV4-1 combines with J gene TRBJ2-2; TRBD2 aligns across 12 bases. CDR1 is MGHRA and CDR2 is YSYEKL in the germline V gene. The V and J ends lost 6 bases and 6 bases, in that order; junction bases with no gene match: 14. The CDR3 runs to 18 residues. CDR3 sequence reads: CASSSISGRLAGAGELFF. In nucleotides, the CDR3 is TGCGCCAGCAGTTCAATTTCGGGTAGACTAGCGGGAGCCGGGGAGCTGTTTTTT.

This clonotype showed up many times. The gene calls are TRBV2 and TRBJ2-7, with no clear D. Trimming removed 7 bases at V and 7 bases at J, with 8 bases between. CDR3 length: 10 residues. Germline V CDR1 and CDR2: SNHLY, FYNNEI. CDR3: CASIEQEQYF. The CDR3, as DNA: TGTGCCAGCATCGAACAAGAGCAGTACTTC. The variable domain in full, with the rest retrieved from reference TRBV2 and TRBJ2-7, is EPEVTQTPSHQVTQMGQEVILRCVPISNHLYFYWYRQILGQKVEFLVSFYNNEISEKSEIFDDQFSVERPDGSNFTLKIRSTKLEDSAMYFCASIEQEQYFGPGTRLTVT.

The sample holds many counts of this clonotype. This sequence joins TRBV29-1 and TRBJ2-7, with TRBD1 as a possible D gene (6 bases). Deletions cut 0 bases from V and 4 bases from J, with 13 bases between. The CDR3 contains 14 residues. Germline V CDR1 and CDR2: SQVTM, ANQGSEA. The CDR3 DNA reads TGCAGCGTTGAAGAGGCGGCAGGGGTATACGAGCAGTACTTC. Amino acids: CSVEEAAGVYEQYF.

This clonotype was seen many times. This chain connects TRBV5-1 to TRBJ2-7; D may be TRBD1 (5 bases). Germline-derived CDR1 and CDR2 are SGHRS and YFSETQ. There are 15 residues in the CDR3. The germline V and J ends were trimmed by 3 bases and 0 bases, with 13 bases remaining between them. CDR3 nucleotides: TGCGCCAGCAGCTCCATTCAGGGAATCTCCTACGAGCAGTACTTC. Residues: CASSSIQGISYEQYF.

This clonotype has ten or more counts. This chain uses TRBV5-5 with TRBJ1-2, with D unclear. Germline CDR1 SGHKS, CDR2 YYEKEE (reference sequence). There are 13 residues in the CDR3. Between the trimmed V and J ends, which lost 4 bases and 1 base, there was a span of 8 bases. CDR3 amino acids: CASSRADNYGYTF. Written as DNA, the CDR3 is TGTGCCAGCAGCCGCGCGGATAACTATGGCTACACCTTC.

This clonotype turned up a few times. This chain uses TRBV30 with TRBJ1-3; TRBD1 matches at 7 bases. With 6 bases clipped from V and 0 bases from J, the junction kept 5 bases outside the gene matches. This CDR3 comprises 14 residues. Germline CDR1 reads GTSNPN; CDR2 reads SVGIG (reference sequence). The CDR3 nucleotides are TGTGCCTGCCGGCAGGGGGTCTCTGGAAACACCATATATTTT. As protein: CACRQGVSGNTIYF.

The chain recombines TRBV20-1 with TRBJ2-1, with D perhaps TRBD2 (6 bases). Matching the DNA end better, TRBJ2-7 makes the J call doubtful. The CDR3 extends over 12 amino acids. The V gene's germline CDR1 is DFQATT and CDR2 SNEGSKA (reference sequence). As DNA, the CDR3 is TGCAGTGCTAGGACTAGTCTCTACGAGCAGTACTTC. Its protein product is CSARTSLYEQYF.

The CDR3 region has the DNA TGTGCCAGCAGCGGGAGACAGGGGATGGGGAACACTGAAGCTTTCTTT. Amino acid sequence: CASSGRQGMGNTEAFF. The chain recombines TRBV9 with TRBJ1-1; 8 bases are shared with TRBD1. Looked up from germline, CDR1 is SGDLS and CDR2 is YYNGEE. Trimming removed 3 bases from V and 1 base from J; junction bases left unmatched: 8. The CDR3 length is 16 residues.

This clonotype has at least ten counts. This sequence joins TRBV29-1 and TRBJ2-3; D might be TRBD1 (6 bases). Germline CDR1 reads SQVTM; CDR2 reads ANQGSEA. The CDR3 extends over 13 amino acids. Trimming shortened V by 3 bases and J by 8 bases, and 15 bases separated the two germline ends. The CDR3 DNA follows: TGCAGCGTTGACGGGCAGGGGTACGGTACGCAGTATTTT. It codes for CSVDGQGYGTQYF.

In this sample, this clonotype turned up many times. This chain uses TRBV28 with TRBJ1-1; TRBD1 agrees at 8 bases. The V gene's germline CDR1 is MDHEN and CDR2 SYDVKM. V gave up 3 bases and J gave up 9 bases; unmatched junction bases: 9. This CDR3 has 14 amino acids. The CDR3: CASSFRGTGDKAFF. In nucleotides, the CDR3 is TGTGCCAGCAGTTTTAGGGGGACAGGTGACAAAGCTTTCTTT.